The 12 T cell receptor beta chains listed next were all sequenced from one sample in a study of ipilimumab plus nivolumab after autologous stem cell transplantation. Generated by immunoSEQ multiplex PCR, the TCRdb table keeps only in-frame clones and is missing some. The sample records about 9,700 clones, about 78% being singletons. Sequencing used PBMCs, obtained in a trial of ipilimumab plus nivolumab as post-transplant consolidation. The receptors derive from a male donor with diffuse large B-cell lymphoma.

The J gene is TRBJ1-3, the V gene TRBV11-2; no definite D call. The length of the CDR3 is 13 residues. CDR1 SGHAT and CDR2 FQNNGV come from the germline V gene. V was clipped by 2 bases and J by 6 bases, with 8 bases between them. The DNA for the CDR3 is TGTGCCAGCAGCTTAAGGCAACAAAACACCATATATTTT. It codes for CASSLRQQNTIYF.

V is TRBV6-5 and J is TRBJ2-3, with D possibly being TRBD2 (5 bases). Germline V gene lookup returns CDR1 MNHEY and CDR2 SVGAGI. CDR3 size: 14 residues. V lost 6 bases and J 1 base, leaving 11 bases between the germline ends. CDR3 nucleotide sequence: TGTGCCAGCAGGCCGGACGGGGGCACAGATACGCAGTATTTT. Protein sequence: CASRPDGGTDTQYF.

The chain recombines TRBV5-1 with TRBJ1-6; unclear D gene. CDR1 and CDR2 from the germline V gene are SGHRS and YFSETQ. There are 14 residues in the CDR3. V lost 1 base and J 6 bases, leaving 8 bases between the germline ends. The CDR3 DNA reads TGCGCCAGCAGCTTGTCGAGGATTAATTCACCCCTCCACTTT. It is translated as CASSLSRINSPLHF.

There are a few counts of this clone. The chain couples TRBV4-2 to TRBJ1-1; no definite D call. With 4 bases removed from V and 6 bases from J, the gap between germline ends came to 18 bases. Germline V CDR1 and CDR2: LGHNA, YNFKEQ. This CDR3 contains 15 residues. CDR3: CASSRYDRAPAEAFF. The CDR3 nucleotides read TGTGCCAGCAGCCGTTACGACCGGGCCCCCGCTGAAGCTTTCTTT.

This clone has just a few counts. The V and J genes are TRBV9 and TRBJ2-2; 7 nucleotides line up with TRBD2. CDR1 is SGDLS, CDR2 YYNGEE, per germline. The CDR3 has 18 amino acids. The trim removed 0 bases at V and 0 bases at J, leaving 8 bases unmatched. The CDR3 loop is CASSVVPSGGTNTGELFF. DNA for the CDR3: TGTGCCAGCAGCGTAGTCCCCTCCGGGGGGACGAACACCGGGGAGCTGTTTTTT.

V gene TRBV5-5 combines with J gene TRBJ1-4; D is uncertain. The CDR3 length is 16 residues. Trimming shortened V by 0 bases and J by 0 bases, and 9 bases separated the two germline ends. Germline V gene sequence: CDR1 SGHKS, CDR2 YYEKEE (reference sequence). In DNA, the CDR3 is TGTGCCAGCAGCTTGGCCACGGGAGCAACTAATGAAAAACTGTTTTTT. Protein product: CASSLATGATNEKLFF.

The chain recombines TRBV6-5 with TRBJ1-1; D unresolved. The V end lost 4 bases, the J end lost 0 bases, and 9 bases lay between the germline ends. CDR1 and CDR2 from the germline V gene are MNHEY and SVGAGI. There are 14 residues in the CDR3. CDR3 sequence (DNA): TGTGCCAGCAGTTCACCAGGCCTGAACACTGAAGCTTTCTTT. Translated: CASSSPGLNTEAFF.

The chain recombines TRBV28 with TRBJ1-2, with TRBD1 matching 9 bases. V lost 7 bases and J lost 7; bases outside the gene matches: 7. The CDR3 extends over 13 amino acids. Germline V gene data show CDR1 as MDHEN and CDR2 as SYDVKM. The CDR3 nucleotides read TGTGCCAGCATCCGGCCGGGACAGGGTGGCTACACCTTC. It encodes CASIRPGQGGYTF.

In regard to this clone: A junction end diverges from the germline sequence, so it may reflect a read error. The chain couples TRBV7-3 to TRBJ2-7; no definite D call. This CDR3 is 15 amino acids long. Germline V gene data show CDR1 as SGHTA and CDR2 as FQGTGA. The chain's CDR3 is CASSQDKDGYYEQYF. CDR3 coding DNA: TGCGCCAGCAGCCAAGATAAGGACGGATACTACGAGCAGTACTTC.

The rearrangement uses TRBV9 and TRBJ1-4; D is ambiguous. Germline V gene data show CDR1 as SGDLS and CDR2 as YYNGEE. This CDR3 has 14 residues. With 0 bases removed from V and 2 bases from J, the gap between germline ends came to 5 bases. This chain's CDR3 is CASSVGSTNEKLFF. The CDR3 nucleotides read TGTGCCAGCAGCGTAGGGAGTACTAATGAAAAACTGTTTTTT.

The gene calls are TRBV7-7 and TRBJ2-2, with unresolved D. The CDR3 totals 15 residues. The germline V and J ends were trimmed by 0 bases and 7 bases, with 12 bases remaining between them. The germline V gene encodes CDR1 SSHAT and CDR2 FNYEAQ (reference sequence). This chain's CDR3 is CASSLAGKNVGELFF. CDR3 nucleotide sequence: TGTGCCAGCAGCTTAGCTGGAAAGAACGTCGGGGAGCTGTTTTTT.

This clone was found once. The chain couples TRBV5-8 to TRBJ2-1; D is perhaps TRBD1 (5 bases). The CDR3 has 16 residues. V lost 3 bases and J lost 4, with 17 bases in between. Germline CDR1 is SGHTS and CDR2 is YDEGEE. The CDR3 is CASSSLGKGQYNEQFF. Here the CDR3 DNA reads TGTGCCAGCAGCTCCTTAGGGAAGGGGCAATACAATGAGCAGTTCTTC.